These 17 T cell receptor beta chains originate from one sample sequenced in a study of blood T cell repertoires in COVID-19. TCRdb keeps only in-frame clones here, not all; method: immunoSEQ multiplex PCR. Here the sample spans 20,000 to 25,000 clones, around nine tenths being singletons. Input material: peripheral blood. Every receptor here comes from a human donor with active COVID-19. The donor label of this sample is uncertain.

Worth noting for this clone: Other DNA sequences from this sample encode an identical CDR3 as well. The rearrangement links TRBV6-1 to TRBJ1-5; the D is unclear. The CDR3 length is 14 residues. CDR1 is MNHNS and CDR2 is SASEGT in the germline V gene. Trimming removed 3 bases from V and 4 bases from J, with 10 bases in between. CDR3 nucleotide sequence: TGTGCCAGCAGTGATCTGACGGGTAATCAGCCCCAGCATTTT. Its protein is CASSDLTGNQPQHF.

This clone was observed once. The V call is TRBV7-2, the J call TRBJ1-5; no clear D gene. The V gene's germline CDR1 is SGHTA and CDR2 FQGNSA. Trimming removed 3 bases at V and 4 bases at J, with 4 bases between. There are 12 residues in the CDR3. CDR3 in DNA: TGTGCCAGCAGCTTCATTAATCAGCCCCAGCATTTT. Translation: CASSFINQPQHF. The variable domain in full, completed from reference TRBV7-2 and TRBJ1-5, reads GAGVSQSPSNKVTEKGKDVELRCDPISGHTALYWYRQSLGQGLEFLIYFQGNSAPDKSGLPSDRFSAERTGGSVSTLTIQRTQQEDSAVYLCASSFINQPQHFGDGTRLSIL.

The chain links TRBV5-6 to TRBJ2-1; D is possibly TRBD1 (7 bases). Germline V gene lookup returns CDR1 SGHDT and CDR2 YYEEEE. The CDR3 is 13 residues long. Trimming pared 0 bases from V and 7 bases from J, leaving 8 bases between. CDR3 DNA sequence: TGTGCCAGCAGCTTGGCAGGGGGGAATGAGCAGTTCTTC. It yields the protein CASSLAGGNEQFF.

This clone occurred once. This sequence joins TRBV27 and TRBJ2-1, with 11 bases identical to TRBD2. CDR3 length: 18 residues. CDR1 and CDR2 from the germline V gene are MNHEY and SMNVEV (reference sequence). V lost 5 bases, J lost 1 base, and 10 bases stayed unmatched. In DNA, the CDR3 is TGTGCCAGCAGTCCCCATACTAGCGGGAGTGGTTCCTACAATGAGCAGTTCTTC. This sequence encodes CASSPHTSGSGSYNEQFF.

The J gene is TRBJ2-1, the V gene TRBV6-6; 7 bases are shared with TRBD2. The CDR3 has 14 residues. Germline CDR1 reads MNHNY; CDR2 reads SVGAGI (reference sequence). With 4 bases clipped from V and 2 bases from J, the junction kept 2 bases outside the gene matches. The CDR3, as DNA: TGTGCCAGCAGTTCCAGCGGGGCCTACAATGAGCAGTTCTTC. The encoded protein is CASSSSGAYNEQFF.

The table lists this clone with a count of one. The chain links TRBV11-2 to TRBJ2-7; possible D gene TRBD2, 6 bases. V was cut by 1 base and J by 0 bases, with 16 bases left in between. CDR3 size: 17 residues. Germline loops: CDR1 SGHAT, CDR2 FQNNGV. Here the CDR3 reads CASSLAGLGEASYEQYF. The DNA for the CDR3 is TGTGCCAGCAGCTTAGCTGGTCTAGGGGAGGCCTCCTACGAGCAGTACTTC.

The chain employs TRBV19 and TRBJ2-1; D is perhaps TRBD2 (6 bases). The V gene's germline CDR1 is LNHDA and CDR2 SQIVND (reference sequence). This CDR3 contains 13 residues. Trimming stripped 7 bases from V and 6 bases from J, with 13 bases between. The CDR3 DNA follows: TGTGCCAGTAATCAGCGGGCTGGCAATGAGCAGTTCTTC. Protein sequence: CASNQRAGNEQFF.

In regard to this clone: The junction and the germline gene differ at one end; a read error may be behind it. The chain uses TRBV7-7 and TRBJ2-1; 8 nucleotides align to TRBD2. CDR1 and CDR2 from the germline V gene are SSHAT and FNYEAQ (reference sequence). The length of the CDR3 is 14 residues. The DNA of the CDR3 is TGTGCTAGCAGCTTCGGTAGCGGGACCAATGAGCAGTTCTTC. Its translation: CASSFGSGTNEQFF. The full variable domain, rest sourced from reference TRBV7-7 and TRBJ2-1, is GAGVSQSPRYKVTKRGQDVTLRCDPISSHATLYWYQQALGQGPEFLTYFNYEAQPDKSGLPSDRFSAERPEGSISTLTIQRTEQRDSAMYRCASSFGSGTNEQFFGPGTRLTVL.

J is TRBJ1-5 and V is TRBV28; 9 bases align to TRBD1. Germline CDR1 MDHEN, CDR2 SYDVKM. V was clipped by 4 bases and J by 6 bases; unmatched bases: 7. This CDR3 contains 15 residues. The CDR3 protein is CASSSSGTGFQPQHF. The CDR3 nucleotides are TGTGCCAGCAGTTCGTCCGGGACAGGGTTTCAGCCCCAGCATTTT.

The V gene is TRBV24-1, the J gene TRBJ2-3; TRBD2 agrees at 7 bases. This CDR3 region has 12 residues. Germline V gives CDR1 KGHDR, CDR2 SFDVKD. Unmatched junction bases numbered 1, after V lost 9 bases and J lost 2 bases. This chain's CDR3 is CATGGDTDTQYF. The DNA for the CDR3 is TGTGCCACCGGGGGGGACACAGATACGCAGTATTTT.

This clone was detected only once. The chain couples TRBV29-1 to TRBJ1-1; 8 nucleotides line up with TRBD1. V shed 7 bases, J shed 1 base, and the junction held 8 bases outside the gene matches. Germline values: CDR1 SQVTM, CDR2 ANQGSEA. CDR3 length: 14 residues. This CDR3 reads CSGRQGMGNTEAFF. In DNA, the CDR3 is TGCAGCGGAAGACAGGGGATGGGGAACACTGAAGCTTTCTTT.

This chain connects TRBV3-1 (or the pseudogene TRBV3-2) to TRBJ2-7, with D possibly TRBD2 on 5 matching bases. V shed 4 bases and J shed 2 bases, with 18 bases lying between them. Germline V lookup: CDR1 LGHDT, CDR2 YNNKEL (reference sequence). There are 16 residues in the CDR3. The DNA of the CDR3 is TGTGCCAGCAGCCCCTCCGGCGGCGGGCTCACCTACGAGCAGTACTTC. This translates into CASSPSGGGLTYEQYF.

The chain recombines TRBV19 with TRBJ2-2; D perhaps matches TRBD2 (6 bases). The germline V gene has CDR1 LNHDA and CDR2 SQIVND (reference sequence). The CDR3 extends over 16 amino acids. Trimming shortened V by 7 bases and J by 4 bases, and 19 bases separated the two germline ends. CDR3 sequence reads: CASKPRRGSSTGELFF. As DNA, the CDR3 is TGTGCCAGTAAGCCCCGGAGGGGCTCGAGCACCGGGGAGCTGTTTTTT.

The chain recombines TRBV5-4 with TRBJ2-3, with 8 nucleotides matching TRBD2. V lost 2 bases, J lost 6 bases, and 2 bases stayed unmatched. CDR1 is SGHNT, CDR2 YYREEE, per germline (reference sequence). The CDR3 is 13 amino acids. The CDR3 DNA sequence: TGTGCCAGCAGCTTTCGCGGGAGGGATACGCAGTATTTT. Encoded protein: CASSFRGRDTQYF.

The chain is built from TRBV20-1 and TRBJ2-1; D is unclear. Trimming pared 8 bases from V and 6 bases from J, leaving 11 bases between. CDR1 and CDR2 (germline): DFQATT, SNEGSKA (reference sequence). The CDR3 sequence is 11 residues long. CDR3 sequence reads: CSCFVANEQFF. Written as DNA, the CDR3 is TGCAGTTGCTTCGTGGCCAATGAGCAGTTCTTC.

This clone is judged medium-sized. The CDR3 DNA follows: TGTGCCAGCAGCGACTTGGGACATTCCACAGATACGCAGTATTTT. Amino acids: CASSDLGHSTDTQYF. The V and J genes are TRBV9 and TRBJ2-3; D may be TRBD1 (6 bases). V was trimmed by 3 bases and J by 2 bases, leaving 13 bases between them. The CDR3 spans 15 residues. Germline lookup yields CDR1 SGDLS and CDR2 YYNGEE. Using reference TRBV9 and TRBJ2-3 for the parts outside the CDR3, the full variable domain is DSGVTQTPKHLITATGQRVTLRCSPRSGDLSVYWYQQSLDQGLQFLIQYYNGEERAKGNILERFSAQQFPDLHSELNLSSLELGDSALYFCASSDLGHSTDTQYFGPGTRLTVL.

This clone appeared once. The J gene is TRBJ2-2, the V gene TRBV7-3, with 14 nucleotides matching TRBD2. The CDR3 is made up of 17 amino acids. Germline V lookup: CDR1 SGHTA, CDR2 FQGTGA. J was trimmed by 4 bases and V by 4 bases; bases with no gene match: 5. CDR3 in DNA: TGTGCCAGCAGCTCGGGACTAGCGGGAGTGGGCACCGGGGAGCTGTTTTTT. This sequence encodes CASSSGLAGVGTGELFF.